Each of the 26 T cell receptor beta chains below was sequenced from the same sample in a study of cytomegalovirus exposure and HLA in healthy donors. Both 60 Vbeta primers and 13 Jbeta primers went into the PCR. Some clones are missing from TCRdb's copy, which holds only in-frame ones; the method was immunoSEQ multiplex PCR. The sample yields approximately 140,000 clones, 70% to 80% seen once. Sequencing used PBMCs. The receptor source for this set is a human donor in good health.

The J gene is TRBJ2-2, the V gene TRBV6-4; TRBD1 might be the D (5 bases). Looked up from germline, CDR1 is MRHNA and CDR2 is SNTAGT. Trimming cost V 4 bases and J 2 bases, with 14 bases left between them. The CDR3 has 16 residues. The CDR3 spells CASSVTAKSNTGELFF. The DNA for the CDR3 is TGTGCCAGCAGTGTGACAGCCAAATCAAACACCGGGGAGCTGTTTTTT.

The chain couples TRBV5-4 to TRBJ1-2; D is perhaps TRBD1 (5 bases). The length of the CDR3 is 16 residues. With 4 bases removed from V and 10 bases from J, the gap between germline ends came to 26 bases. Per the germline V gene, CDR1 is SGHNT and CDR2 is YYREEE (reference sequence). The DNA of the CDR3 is TGTGCCAGCAGCGCGCCTAACCCTAGGCAGGGAGGACTCTACACCTTC. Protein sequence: CASSAPNPRQGGLYTF.

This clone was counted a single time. CDR3 loop: CASSELQGAINGYTF. In DNA, the CDR3 is TGTGCCAGCAGTGAATTACAGGGGGCGATCAATGGCTACACCTTC. This rearrangement joins TRBV6-1 to TRBJ1-2; TRBD1 agrees at 9 bases. Trimming removed 2 bases from V and 6 bases from J; junction bases left unmatched: 7. The germline CDR1 and CDR2 sequences are MNHNS and SASEGT. This CDR3 is 15 amino acids long.

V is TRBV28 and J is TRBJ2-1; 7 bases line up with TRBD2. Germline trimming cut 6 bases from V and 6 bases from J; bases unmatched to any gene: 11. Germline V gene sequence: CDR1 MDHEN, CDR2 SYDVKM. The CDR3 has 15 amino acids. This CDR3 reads CASRAQLAVGNEQFF. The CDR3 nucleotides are TGTGCCAGCAGGGCCCAGCTAGCGGTGGGCAATGAGCAGTTCTTC.

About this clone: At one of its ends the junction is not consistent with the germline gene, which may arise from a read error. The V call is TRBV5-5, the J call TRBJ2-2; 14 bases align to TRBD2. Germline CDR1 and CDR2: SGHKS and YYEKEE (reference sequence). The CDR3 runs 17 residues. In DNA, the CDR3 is TGTGCCAGCAGCTCGGGACTAGCGGGGGCCAGCACCGGGAAGCTGTTTTTT. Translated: CASSSGLAGASTGKLFF.

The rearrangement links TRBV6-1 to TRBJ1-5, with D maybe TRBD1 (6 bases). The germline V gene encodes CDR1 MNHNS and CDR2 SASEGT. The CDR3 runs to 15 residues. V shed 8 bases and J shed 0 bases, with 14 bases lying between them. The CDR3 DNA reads TGTGCCAGCGTTAGGACAGCTTATAGCAATCAGCCCCAGCATTTT. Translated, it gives CASVRTAYSNQPQHF.

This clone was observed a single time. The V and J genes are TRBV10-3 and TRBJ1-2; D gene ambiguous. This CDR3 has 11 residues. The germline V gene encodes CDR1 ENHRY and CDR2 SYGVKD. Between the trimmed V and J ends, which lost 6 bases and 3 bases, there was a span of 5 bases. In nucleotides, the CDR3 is TGTGCCATCAGCGGGGACTATGGCTACACCTTC. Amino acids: CAISGDYGYTF.

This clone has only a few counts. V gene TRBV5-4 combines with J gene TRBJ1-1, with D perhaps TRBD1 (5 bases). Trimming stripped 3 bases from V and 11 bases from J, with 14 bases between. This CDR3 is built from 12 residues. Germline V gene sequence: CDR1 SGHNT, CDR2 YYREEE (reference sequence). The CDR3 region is CASSSGARGAFF. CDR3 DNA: TGTGCCAGCAGCTCCGGGGCACGGGGGGCTTTCTTT.

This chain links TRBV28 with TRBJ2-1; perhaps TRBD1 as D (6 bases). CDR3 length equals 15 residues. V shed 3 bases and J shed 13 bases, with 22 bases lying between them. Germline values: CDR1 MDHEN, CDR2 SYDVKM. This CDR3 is CASSFPGTGFKSQFF. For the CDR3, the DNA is TGTGCCAGCAGTTTTCCCGGAACAGGGTTTAAGTCCCAGTTCTTC. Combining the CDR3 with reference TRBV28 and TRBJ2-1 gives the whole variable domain DVKVTQSSRYLVKRTGEKVFLECVQDMDHENMFWYRQDPGLGLRLIYFSYDVKMKEKGDIPEGYSVSREKKERFSLILESASTNQTSMYLCASSFPGTGFKSQFFGPGTRLTVL.

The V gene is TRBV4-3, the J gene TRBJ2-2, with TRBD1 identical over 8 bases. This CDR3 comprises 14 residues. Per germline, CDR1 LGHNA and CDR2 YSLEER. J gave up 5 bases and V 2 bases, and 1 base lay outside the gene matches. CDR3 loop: CASSQRTGTGELFF. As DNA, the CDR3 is TGCGCCAGCAGCCAACGGACAGGGACCGGGGAGCTGTTTTTT.

The CDR3 here is CASTTILAGWGNEQFF. The CDR3 nucleotides are TGTGCCAGCACCACCATACTAGCGGGATGGGGCAATGAGCAGTTCTTC. The chain is built from TRBV27 and TRBJ2-1; 10 positions match TRBD2. The length of the CDR3 is 16 residues. With 7 bases clipped from V and 6 bases from J, the junction kept 12 bases outside the gene matches. Germline-derived CDR1 and CDR2 are MNHEY and SMNVEV (reference sequence).

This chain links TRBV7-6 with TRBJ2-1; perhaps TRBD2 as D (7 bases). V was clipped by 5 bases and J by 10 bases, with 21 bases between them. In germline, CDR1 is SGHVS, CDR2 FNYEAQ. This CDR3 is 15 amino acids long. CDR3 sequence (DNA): TGTGCCAGCAGCCACATAGGGGGGGGGCCCCGCGAGCAGTTCTTC. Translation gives CASSHIGGGPREQFF.

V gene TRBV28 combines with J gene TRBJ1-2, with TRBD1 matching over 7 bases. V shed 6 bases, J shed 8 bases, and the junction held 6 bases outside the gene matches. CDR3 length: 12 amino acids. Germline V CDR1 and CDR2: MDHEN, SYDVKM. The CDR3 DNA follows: TGTGCCAGCAGCGGACAGGCGGAGGGCTACACCTTC. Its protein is CASSGQAEGYTF.

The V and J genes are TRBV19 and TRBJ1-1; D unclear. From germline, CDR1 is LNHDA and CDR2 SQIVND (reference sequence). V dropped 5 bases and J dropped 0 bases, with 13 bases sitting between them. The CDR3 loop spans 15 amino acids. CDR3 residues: CASSLWTGMNTEAFF. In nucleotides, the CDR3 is TGTGCCAGTAGTCTCTGGACGGGGATGAACACTGAAGCTTTCTTT.

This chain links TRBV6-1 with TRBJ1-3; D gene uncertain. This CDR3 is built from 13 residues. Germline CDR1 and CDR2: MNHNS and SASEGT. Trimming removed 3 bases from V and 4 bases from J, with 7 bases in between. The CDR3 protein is CASSEGLGNTIYF. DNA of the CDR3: TGTGCCAGCAGTGAGGGCCTCGGAAACACCATATATTTT.

In DNA form, the CDR3 reads TGCGCCAGCAGCCAAGAGCCCCCGGGCAGCGGCATGGATACGCAGTATTTT. This gives the protein CASSQEPPGSGMDTQYF. The chain couples TRBV4-3 to TRBJ2-3; D may be TRBD2 (5 bases). There are 17 residues in the CDR3. V lost 0 bases and J lost 6, with 19 bases in between. Germline V gene lookup returns CDR1 LGHNA and CDR2 YSLEER.

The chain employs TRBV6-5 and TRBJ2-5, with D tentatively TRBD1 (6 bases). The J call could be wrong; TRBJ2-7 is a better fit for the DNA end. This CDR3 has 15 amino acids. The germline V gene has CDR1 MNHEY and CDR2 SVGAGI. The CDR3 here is CASSYAHGTSYEQYF. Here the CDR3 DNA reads TGTGCCAGCAGTTACGCCCATGGGACAAGCTACGAGCAGTACTTC.

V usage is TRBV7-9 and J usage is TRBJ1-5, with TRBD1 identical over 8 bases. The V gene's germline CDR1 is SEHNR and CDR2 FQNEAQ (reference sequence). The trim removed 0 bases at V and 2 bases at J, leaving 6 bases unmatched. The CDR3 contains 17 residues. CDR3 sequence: CASSLAGTGQGNQPQHF. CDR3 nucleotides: TGTGCCAGCAGCTTAGCTGGCACGGGACAGGGCAATCAGCCCCAGCATTTT.

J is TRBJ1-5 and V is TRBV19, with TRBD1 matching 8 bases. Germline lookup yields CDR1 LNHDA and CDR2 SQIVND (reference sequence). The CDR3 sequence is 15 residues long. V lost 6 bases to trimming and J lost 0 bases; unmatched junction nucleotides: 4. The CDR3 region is CASRTTGASNQPQHF. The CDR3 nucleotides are TGTGCCAGTAGAACGACAGGGGCTAGCAATCAGCCCCAGCATTTT.

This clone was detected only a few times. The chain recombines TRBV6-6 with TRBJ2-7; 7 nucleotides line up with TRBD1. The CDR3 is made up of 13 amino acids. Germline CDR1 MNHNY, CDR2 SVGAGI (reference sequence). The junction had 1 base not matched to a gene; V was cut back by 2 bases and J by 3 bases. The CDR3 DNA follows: TGTGCCAGCAGTTACGGGACAGTCTACGAGCAGTACTTC. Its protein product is CASSYGTVYEQYF.

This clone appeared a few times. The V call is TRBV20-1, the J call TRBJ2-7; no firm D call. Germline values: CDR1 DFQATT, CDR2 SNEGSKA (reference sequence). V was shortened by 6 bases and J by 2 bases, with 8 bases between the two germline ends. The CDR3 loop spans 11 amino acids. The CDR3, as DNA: TGCAGTGCGACTGGCCCCTACGAGCAGTACTTC. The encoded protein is CSATGPYEQYF.

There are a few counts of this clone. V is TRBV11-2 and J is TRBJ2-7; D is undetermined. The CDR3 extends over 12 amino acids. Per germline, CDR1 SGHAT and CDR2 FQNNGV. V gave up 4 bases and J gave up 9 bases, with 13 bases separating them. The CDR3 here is CASSSSMTGQYF. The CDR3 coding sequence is TGTGCCAGCAGCTCATCAATGACTGGGCAGTACTTC.

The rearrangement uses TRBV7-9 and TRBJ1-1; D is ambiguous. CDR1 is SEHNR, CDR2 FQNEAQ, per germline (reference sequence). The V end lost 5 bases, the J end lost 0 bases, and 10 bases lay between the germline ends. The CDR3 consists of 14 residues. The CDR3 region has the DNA TGTGCCAGCAGCCCACAGCGGATGAACACTGAAGCTTTCTTT. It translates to CASSPQRMNTEAFF.

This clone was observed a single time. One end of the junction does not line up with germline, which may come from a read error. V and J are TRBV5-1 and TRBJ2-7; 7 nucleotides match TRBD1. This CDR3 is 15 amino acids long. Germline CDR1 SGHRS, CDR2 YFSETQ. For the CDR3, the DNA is TGCACCAGCAGCTTGGTCTCAGGGGGAGCCTACGAGCAGTACTTC. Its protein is CTSSLVSGGAYEQYF.

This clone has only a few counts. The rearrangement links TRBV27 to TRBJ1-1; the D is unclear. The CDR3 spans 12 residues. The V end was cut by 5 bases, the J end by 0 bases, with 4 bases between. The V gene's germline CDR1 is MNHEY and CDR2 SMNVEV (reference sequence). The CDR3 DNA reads TGTGCCAGCAGTGCAGTGAACACTGAAGCTTTCTTT. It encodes CASSAVNTEAFF.

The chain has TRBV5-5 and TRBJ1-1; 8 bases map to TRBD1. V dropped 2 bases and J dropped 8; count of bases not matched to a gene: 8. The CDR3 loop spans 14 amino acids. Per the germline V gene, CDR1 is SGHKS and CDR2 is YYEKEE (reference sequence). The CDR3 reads CASSFSIRQGEAFF. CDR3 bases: TGTGCCAGCAGCTTCTCAATTCGACAGGGGGAAGCTTTCTTT.